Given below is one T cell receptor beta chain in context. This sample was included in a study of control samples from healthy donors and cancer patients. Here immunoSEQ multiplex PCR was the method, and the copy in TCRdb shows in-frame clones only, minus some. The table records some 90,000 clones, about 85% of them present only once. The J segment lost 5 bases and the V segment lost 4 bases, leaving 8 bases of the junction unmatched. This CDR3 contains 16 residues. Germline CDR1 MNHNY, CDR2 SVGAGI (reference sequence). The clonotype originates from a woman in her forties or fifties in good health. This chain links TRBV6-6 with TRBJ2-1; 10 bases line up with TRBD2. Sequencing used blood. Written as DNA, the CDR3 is TGTGCCAGCAGTTCCAAGCGGGGGGGTATGAACAATGAGCAGTTCTTC. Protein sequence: CASSSKRGGMNNEQFF.